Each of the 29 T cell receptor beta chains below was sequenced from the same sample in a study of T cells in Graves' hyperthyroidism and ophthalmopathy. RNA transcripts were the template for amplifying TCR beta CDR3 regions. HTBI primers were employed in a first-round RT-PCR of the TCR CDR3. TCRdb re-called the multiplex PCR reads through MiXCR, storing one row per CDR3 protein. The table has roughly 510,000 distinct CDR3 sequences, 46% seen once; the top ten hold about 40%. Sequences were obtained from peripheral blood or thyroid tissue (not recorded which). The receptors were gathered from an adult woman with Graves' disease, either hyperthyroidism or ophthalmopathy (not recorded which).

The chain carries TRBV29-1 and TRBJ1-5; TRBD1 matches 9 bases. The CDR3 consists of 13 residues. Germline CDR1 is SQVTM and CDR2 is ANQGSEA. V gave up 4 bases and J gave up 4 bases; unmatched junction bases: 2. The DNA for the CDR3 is TGCAGCGTTGGGGACAGGGAGAATCAGCCCCAGCATTTT. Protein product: CSVGDRENQPQHF.

The DNA for the CDR3 is TGCGCCAGCAGCGACGGAGGGGGGGGCACTGAAGCTTTCTTT. Its protein is CASSDGGGGTEAFF. J is TRBJ1-1 and V is TRBV5-1, with a tentative D call TRBD1 (6 bases). From germline, CDR1 is SGHRS and CDR2 YFSETQ. The CDR3 sequence is 14 residues long. V lost 4 bases, J lost 4 bases, and 14 bases lay in between.

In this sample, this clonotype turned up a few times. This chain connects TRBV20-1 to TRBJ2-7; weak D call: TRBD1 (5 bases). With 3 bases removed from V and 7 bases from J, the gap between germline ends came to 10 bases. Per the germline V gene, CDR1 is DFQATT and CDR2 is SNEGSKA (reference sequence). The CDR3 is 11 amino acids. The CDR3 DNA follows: TGCAGTGCTAGGGGGCAGATTGAGCAGTACTTC. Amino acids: CSARGQIEQYF.

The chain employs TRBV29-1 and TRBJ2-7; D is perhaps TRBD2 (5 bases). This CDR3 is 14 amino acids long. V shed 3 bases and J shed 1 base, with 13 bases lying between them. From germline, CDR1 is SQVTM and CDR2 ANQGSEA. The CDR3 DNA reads TGCAGCGTTGACTTCCCGGACTCATCCTACGAGCAGTACTTC. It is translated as CSVDFPDSSYEQYF.

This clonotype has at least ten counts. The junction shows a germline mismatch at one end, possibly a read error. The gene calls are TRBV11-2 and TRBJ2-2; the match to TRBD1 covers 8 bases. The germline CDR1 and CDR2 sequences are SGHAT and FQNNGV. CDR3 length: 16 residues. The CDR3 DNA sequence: TGTGCCAGCAGCTCGCTTCAGGGGGCGAAAACCGGGGAGCTGTTTTTT. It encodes CASSSLQGAKTGELFF.

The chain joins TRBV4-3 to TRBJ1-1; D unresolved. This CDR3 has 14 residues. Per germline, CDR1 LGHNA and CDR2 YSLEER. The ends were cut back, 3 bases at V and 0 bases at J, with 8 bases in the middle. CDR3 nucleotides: TGCGCCAGCAGCCATGACGGGGTGAACACTGAAGCTTTCTTT. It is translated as CASSHDGVNTEAFF.

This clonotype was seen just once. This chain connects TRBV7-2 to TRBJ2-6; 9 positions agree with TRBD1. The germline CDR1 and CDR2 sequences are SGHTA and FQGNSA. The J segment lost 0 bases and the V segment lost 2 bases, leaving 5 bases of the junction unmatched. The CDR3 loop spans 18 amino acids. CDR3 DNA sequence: TGTGCCAGCAGCTTAACCCCGGGACAGGGCTCTGGGGCCAACGTCCTGACTTTC. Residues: CASSLTPGQGSGANVLTF.

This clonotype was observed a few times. Written as DNA, the CDR3 is TGCGCCAGCAGCCGGGACTACCCCTTGGAGACCCAGTACTTC. Translation: CASSRDYPLETQYF. The J gene is TRBJ2-5, the V gene TRBV5-1; 7 bases align to TRBD2. The trim removed 4 bases at V and 5 bases at J, leaving 8 bases unmatched. CDR3 size: 14 residues. Germline lookup yields CDR1 SGHRS and CDR2 YFSETQ.

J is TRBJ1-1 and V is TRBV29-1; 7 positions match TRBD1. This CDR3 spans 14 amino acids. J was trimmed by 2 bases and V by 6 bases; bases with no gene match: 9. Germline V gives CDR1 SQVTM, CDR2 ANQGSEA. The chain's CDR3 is CSVTGVRPNTEAFF. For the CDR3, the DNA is TGCAGCGTCACAGGGGTGAGGCCCAACACTGAAGCTTTCTTT.

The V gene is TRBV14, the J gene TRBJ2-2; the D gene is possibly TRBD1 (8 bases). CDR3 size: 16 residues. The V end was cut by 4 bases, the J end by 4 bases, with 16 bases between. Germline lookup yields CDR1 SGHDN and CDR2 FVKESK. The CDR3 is CASSLKRDRSTGELFF. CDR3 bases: TGTGCCAGCAGCCTTAAGCGGGACAGGAGCACCGGGGAGCTGTTTTTT.

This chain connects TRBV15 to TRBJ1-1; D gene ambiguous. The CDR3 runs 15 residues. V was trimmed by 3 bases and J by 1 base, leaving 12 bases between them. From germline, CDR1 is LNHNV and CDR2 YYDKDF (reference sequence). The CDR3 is CATSRSYLGNTEAFF. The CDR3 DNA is TGTGCCACCAGCAGGAGCTACCTAGGGAACACTGAAGCTTTCTTT.

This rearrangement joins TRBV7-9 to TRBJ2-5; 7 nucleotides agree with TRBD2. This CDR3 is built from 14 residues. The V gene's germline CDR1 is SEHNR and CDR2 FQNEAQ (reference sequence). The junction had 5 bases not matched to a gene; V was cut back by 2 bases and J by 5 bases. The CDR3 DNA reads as TGTGCCAGCAGCTTAACTAGCGCCGGGGAGACCCAGTACTTC. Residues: CASSLTSAGETQYF.

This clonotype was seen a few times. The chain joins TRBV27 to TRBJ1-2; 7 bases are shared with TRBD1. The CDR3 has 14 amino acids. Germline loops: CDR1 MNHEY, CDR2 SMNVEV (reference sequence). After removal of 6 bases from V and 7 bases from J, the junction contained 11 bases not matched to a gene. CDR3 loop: CASRTLQGFGGYTF. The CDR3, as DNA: TGTGCCAGCAGAACTTTACAGGGGTTTGGTGGCTACACCTTC.

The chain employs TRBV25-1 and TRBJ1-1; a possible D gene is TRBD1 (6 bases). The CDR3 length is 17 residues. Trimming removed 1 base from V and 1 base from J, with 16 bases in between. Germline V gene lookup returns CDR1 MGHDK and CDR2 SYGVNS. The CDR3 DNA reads TGTGCCAGCAGTGAATGGGGGGGGCGGACACCGAACACTGAAGCTTTCTTT. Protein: CASSEWGGRTPNTEAFF.

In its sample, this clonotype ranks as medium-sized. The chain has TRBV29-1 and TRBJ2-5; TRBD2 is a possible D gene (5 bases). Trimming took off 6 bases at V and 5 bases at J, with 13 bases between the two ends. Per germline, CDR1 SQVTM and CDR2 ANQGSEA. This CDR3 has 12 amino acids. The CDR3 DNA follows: TGCAGCGTCACAGAGGGCGGGGAGACCCAGTACTTC. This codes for CSVTEGGETQYF. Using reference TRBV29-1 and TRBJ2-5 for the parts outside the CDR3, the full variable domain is SAVISQKPSRDICQRGTSLTIQCQVDSQVTMMFWYRQQPGQSLTLIATANQGSEATYESGFVIDKFPISRPNLTFSTLTVSNMSPEDSSIYLCSVTEGGETQYFGPGTRLLVL.

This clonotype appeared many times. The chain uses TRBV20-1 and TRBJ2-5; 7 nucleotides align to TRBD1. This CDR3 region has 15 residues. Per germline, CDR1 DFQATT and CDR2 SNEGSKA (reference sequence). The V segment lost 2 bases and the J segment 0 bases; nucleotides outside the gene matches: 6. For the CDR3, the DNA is TGCAGTGCTAGACCCTTACAGGGGTACCAAGAGACCCAGTACTTC. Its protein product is CSARPLQGYQETQYF.

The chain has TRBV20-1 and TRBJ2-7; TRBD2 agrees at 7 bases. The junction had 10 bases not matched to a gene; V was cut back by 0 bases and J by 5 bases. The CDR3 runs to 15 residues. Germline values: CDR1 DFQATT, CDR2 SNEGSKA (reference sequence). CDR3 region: CSARDVGSGIHEQYF. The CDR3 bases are TGCAGTGCTAGAGATGTTGGGAGCGGGATCCACGAGCAGTACTTC.

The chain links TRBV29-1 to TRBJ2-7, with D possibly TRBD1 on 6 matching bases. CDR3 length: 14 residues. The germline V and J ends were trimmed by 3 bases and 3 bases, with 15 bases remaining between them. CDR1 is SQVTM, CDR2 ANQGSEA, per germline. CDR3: CSVDRGGEFYEQYF. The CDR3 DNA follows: TGCAGCGTTGACAGAGGGGGTGAGTTCTACGAGCAGTACTTC.

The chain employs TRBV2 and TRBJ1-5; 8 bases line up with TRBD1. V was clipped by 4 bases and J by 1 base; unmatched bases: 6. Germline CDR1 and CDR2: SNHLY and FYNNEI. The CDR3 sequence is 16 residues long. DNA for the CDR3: TGTGCCAGCAGTGCCCGCTGGACAGGGAGCAATCAGCCCCAGCATTTT. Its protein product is CASSARWTGSNQPQHF.

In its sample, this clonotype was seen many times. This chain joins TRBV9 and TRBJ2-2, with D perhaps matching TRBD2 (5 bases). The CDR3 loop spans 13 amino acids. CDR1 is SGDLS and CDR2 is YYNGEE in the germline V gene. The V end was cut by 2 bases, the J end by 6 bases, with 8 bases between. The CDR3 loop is CASSVTSSGELFF. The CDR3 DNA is TGTGCCAGCAGCGTCACTAGTTCCGGGGAGCTGTTTTTT.

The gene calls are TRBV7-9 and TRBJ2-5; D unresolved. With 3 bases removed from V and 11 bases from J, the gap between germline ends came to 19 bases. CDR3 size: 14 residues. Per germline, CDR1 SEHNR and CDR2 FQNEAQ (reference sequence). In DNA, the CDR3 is TGTGCCAGCAGCTTGCTGGCCGGGTACGGGTCTCAGTACTTC. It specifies CASSLLAGYGSQYF. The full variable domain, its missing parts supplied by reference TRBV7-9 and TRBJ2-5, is DTGVSQNPRHKITKRGQNVTFRCDPISEHNRLYWYRQTLGQGPEFLTYFQNEAQLEKSRLLSDRFSAERPKGSFSTLEIQRTEQGDSAMYLCASSLLAGYGSQYFGPGTRLLVL.

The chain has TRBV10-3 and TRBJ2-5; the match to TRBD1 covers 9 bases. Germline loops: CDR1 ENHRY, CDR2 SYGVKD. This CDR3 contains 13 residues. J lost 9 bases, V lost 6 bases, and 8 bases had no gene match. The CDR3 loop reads CAIRGTGKAAQYF. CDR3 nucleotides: TGTGCCATCAGAGGGACAGGGAAAGCGGCCCAGTACTTC.

The CDR3 reads CASSYTGHNQPQHF. CDR3 in DNA: TGTGCCAGCAGCTATACCGGGCACAATCAGCCCCAGCATTTT. The J gene is TRBJ1-5, the V gene TRBV7-9, with D hard to call. V was cut by 4 bases and J by 3 bases, with 10 bases left in between. The V gene's germline CDR1 is SEHNR and CDR2 FQNEAQ (reference sequence). The CDR3 contains 14 residues.

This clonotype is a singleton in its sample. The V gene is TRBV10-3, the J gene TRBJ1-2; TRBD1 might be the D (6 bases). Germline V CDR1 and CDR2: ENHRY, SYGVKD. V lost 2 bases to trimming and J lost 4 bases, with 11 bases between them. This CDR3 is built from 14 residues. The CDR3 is CAISEGRGLYGYTF. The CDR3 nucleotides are TGTGCCATCAGTGAGGGCAGGGGACTCTATGGCTACACCTTC.

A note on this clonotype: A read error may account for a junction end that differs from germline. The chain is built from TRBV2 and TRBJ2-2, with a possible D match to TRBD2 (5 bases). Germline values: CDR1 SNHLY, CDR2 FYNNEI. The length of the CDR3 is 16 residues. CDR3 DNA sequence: TGCGCCAGCAGACTCACTAGTCCGACGAACACCGGGGAGCTGTTTTTT. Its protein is CASRLTSPTNTGELFF. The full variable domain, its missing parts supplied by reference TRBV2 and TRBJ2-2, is EPEVTQTPSHQVTQMGQEVILRCVPISNHLYFYWYRQILGQKVEFLVSFYNNEISEKSEIFDDQFSVERPDGSNFTLKIRSTKLEDSAMYFCASRLTSPTNTGELFFGEGSRLTVL.

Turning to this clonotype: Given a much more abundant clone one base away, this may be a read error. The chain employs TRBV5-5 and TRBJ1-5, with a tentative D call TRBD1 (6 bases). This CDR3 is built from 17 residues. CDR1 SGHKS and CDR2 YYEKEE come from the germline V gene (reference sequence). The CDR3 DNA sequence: TGTGCCGGCAGTTCCTCGGGTGGGGGCCCGAGCAATCAGCCCCAGCATTTT. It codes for CAGSSSGGGPSNQPQHF.

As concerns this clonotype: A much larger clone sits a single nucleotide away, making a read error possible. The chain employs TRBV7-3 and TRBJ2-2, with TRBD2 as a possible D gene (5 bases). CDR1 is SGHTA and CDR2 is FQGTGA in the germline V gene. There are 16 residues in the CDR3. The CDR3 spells CASSLMSVTNTGELSF. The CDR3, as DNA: TGTGCCAGCAGCTTAATGAGCGTAACGAACACCGGGGAGCTGTCTTTT.

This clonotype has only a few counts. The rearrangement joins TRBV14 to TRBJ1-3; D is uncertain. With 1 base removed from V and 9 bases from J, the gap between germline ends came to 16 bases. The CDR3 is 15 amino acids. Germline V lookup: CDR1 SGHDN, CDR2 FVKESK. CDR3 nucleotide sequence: TGTGCCAGCAGCCAAGTTCCCCCCTCGAGGAGCACCATATATTTT. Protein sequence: CASSQVPPSRSTIYF.

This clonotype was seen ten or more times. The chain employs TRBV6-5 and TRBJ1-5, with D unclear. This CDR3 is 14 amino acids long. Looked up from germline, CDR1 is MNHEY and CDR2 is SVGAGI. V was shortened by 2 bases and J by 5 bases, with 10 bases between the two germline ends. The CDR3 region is CASSYDGQYQPQHF. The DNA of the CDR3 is TGTGCCAGCAGTTACGATGGGCAATATCAGCCCCAGCATTTT.